The present T cell receptor beta chain was sequenced within a study of post-analysis software for immune sequencing data. For the study at large: Patients had relapsing-remitting, secondary progressive or progressive-relapsing multiple sclerosis; some lacked subtype.

Every TCR beta cDNA library bore unique molecular identifiers. cDNA molecules numbering roughly 0.5 million came from roughly 1 to 10 million T cells. TCRdb re-derived calls from the PCR reads in MiXCR, one entry per CDR3 protein. Among roughly 620,000 distinct CDR3 sequences listed, roughly two fifths were seen once. The CDR3 spans 15 residues. V was cut by 0 bases and J by 6 bases, with 17 bases left in between. Germline V gene sequence: CDR1 DFQATT, CDR2 SNEGSKA (reference sequence). Whole-study results and caveats: A significant reduction in normalized Chao1 diversity was observed in multiple sclerosis patients versus controls. About 5 TRBV segments (TRBV5-6, TRBV5-1 and TRBV20-1 among them) occurred more frequently in patients than in controls. The F measure placed samples prepared in the same batch into strongly shared clusters.

On this clonotype itself: Antigen: not known.

The chain is built from TRBV20-1 and TRBJ1-2; D gene uncertain. Input material: blood. The source of this sequence is a girl between 5 and 17 years old with multiple sclerosis. The CDR3 loop reads CSARDPLEGNHGYTF. CDR3 DNA sequence: TGCAGTGCTAGAGATCCCCTGGAGGGAAACCATGGCTACACCTTC.